This T cell receptor beta chain was captured in a study of OX40 agonist ivuxolimab in advanced cancers. Overall study findings and caveats: At 0.1 to 3.0 mg/kg and by week 6, CD4+ and CD8+ T cells in the blood had expanded clonally.

This table comes from immunoSEQ multiplex PCR, and its TCRdb copy is limited to in-frame clones, with some not included. The sample records approximately 52,000 clones, 94% being singletons. The V end was cut by 2 bases, the J end by 5 bases, with 15 bases between. CDR3 length: 16 residues. From germline, CDR1 is MNHEY and CDR2 SVGAGI. Worth noting for this clone: Its specificity is unknown.

The rearrangement uses TRBV6-5 and TRBJ2-2, with a weak D call TRBD2 (6 bases). The receptor was derived from an adult with an advanced solid tumor such as melanoma, head and neck, liver or kidney cancer. The source material was CD4+ or CD8+ T cells sorted from blood, sampled in a trial of the OX40 agonist ivuxolimab. CDR3 nucleotide sequence: TGTGCCAGCAGTTACCGGCCCGCGGGATATACCGGGGAGCTGTTTTTT. The encoded protein is CASSYRPAGYTGELFF.